This T cell receptor beta chain originates from a study of cytomegalovirus exposure and HLA in healthy donors. Study at large: Inside one of the first data releases sat tens of millions of unique TCRs taken from HLA-typed donors.

Of note for this clone: No antigen is known for it.

Study-wide findings and caveats: Common viral pathogens (according to a later analysis) appeared linked to several of the most significant clusters. In vitro checks showed that three CMV-associated chains really do target CMV antigens.

CDR1 and CDR2 (germline): SEHNR, FQNEAQ (reference sequence). The CDR3 contains 13 residues. V was cut by 8 bases and J by 3 bases, with 13 bases left in between. Both 60 Vbeta primers and 13 Jbeta primers went into the PCR. The method was immunoSEQ multiplex PCR; TCRdb's version includes in-frame clones alone and lacks a portion of them. The top ten hold about 3% of the sample, which has roughly 200,000 clones, around 70% seen once. The sample consisted of PBMCs. The gene calls are TRBV7-9 and TRBJ1-1, with D maybe TRBD1 (5 bases). This receptor was obtained from a man aged 35-49 years in good health and CMV-seropositive. DNA of the CDR3: TGTGCCAGCCAAGGCGGGGGGGACACTGAAGCTTTCTTT. It translates to CASQGGGDTEAFF.